The entry below gives a single TCR beta chain sequence along with its context. The data derive from a study of blood T cell repertoires in COVID-19. Across the study: Nucleic acid was either cDNA or gDNA, and it came from T cells, B-cell-depleted T cells, or PBMCs.

TCRdb's copy holds only in-frame clones and misses some; the assay was immunoSEQ multiplex PCR. This table has about 170,000 clones, roughly 80% appearing once. Followed longitudinally, the Seattle patients had been enrolled during active infection. The receptor was isolated from a woman older than 75 with COVID-19, enrolled during active disease. Sequenced: peripheral blood.

CDR3 residues: CASSTGTLEKLFF. The CDR3 DNA sequence: TGTGCCAGCAGCACAGGGACATTGGAAAAACTGTTTTTT. This sequence joins TRBV9 and TRBJ1-4; possibly TRBD1 for D (6 bases). The CDR3 loop spans 13 amino acids. The V end lost 4 bases, the J end lost 8 bases, and 12 bases lay between the germline ends. The germline V gene has CDR1 SGDLS and CDR2 YYNGEE.